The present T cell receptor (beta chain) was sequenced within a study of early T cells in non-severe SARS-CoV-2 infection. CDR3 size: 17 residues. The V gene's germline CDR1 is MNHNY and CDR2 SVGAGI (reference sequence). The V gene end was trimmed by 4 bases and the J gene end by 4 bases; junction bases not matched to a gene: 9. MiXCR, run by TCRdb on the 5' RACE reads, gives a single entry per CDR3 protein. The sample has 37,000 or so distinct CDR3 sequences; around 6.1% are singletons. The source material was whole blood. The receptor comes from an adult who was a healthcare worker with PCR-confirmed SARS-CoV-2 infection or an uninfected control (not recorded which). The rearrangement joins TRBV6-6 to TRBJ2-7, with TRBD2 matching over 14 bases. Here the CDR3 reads CASSSGTSGSFPYEQYF. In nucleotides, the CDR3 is TGTGCCAGCAGTTCCGGGACTAGCGGGAGTTTCCCATACGAGCAGTACTTC.